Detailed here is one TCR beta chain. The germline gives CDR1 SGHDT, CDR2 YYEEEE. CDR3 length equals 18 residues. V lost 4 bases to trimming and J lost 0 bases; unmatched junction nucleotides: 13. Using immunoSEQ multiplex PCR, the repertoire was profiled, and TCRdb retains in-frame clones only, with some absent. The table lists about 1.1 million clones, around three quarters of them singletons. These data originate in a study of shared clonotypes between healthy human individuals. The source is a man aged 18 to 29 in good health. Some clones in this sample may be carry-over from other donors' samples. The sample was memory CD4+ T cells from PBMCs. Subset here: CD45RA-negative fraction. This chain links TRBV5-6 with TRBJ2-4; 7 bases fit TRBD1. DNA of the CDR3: TGTGCCAGCAGCCCCGGGACAGAGCTCCCCATAGCCAAAAACATTCAGTACTTC. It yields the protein CASSPGTELPIAKNIQYF.